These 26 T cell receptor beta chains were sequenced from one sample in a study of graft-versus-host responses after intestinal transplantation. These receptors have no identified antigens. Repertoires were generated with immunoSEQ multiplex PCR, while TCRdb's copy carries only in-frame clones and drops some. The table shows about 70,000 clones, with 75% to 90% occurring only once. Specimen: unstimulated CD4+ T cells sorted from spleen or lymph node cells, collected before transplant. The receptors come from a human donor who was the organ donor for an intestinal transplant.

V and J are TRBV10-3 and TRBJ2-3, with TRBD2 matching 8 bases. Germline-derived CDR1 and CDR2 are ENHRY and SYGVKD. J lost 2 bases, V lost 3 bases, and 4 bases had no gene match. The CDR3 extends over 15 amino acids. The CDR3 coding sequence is TGTGCCATCAGTGAACCAGCGGGGGACACAGATACGCAGTATTTT. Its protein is CAISEPAGDTDTQYF.

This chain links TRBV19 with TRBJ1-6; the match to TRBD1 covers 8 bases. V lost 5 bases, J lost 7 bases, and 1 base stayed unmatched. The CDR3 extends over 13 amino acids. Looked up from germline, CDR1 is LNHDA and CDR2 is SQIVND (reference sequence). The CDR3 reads CASSHRGNSPLHF. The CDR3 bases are TGTGCCAGTAGTCACAGGGGGAATTCACCCCTCCACTTT.

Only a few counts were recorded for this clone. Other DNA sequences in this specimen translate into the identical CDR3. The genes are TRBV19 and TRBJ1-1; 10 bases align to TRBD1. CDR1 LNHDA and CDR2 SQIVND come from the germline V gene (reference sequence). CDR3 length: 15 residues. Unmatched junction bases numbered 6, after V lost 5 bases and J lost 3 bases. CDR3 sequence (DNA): TGTGCCAGTAGTGGCGACAGGGGGCGCCACACTGAAGCTTTCTTT. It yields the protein CASSGDRGRHTEAFF.

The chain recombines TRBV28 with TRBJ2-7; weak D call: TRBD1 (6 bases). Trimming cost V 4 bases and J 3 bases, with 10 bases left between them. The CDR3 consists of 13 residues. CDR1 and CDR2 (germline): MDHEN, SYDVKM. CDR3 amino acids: CASSSATGYEQYV. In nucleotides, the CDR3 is TGTGCCAGCAGTTCTGCGACAGGCTACGAGCAGTACGTC.

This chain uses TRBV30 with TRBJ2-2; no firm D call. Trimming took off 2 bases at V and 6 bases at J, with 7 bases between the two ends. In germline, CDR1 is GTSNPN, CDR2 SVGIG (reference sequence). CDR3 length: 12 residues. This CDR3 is CAWSTTAGELFF. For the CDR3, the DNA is TGTGCCTGGAGTACAACAGCCGGGGAGCTGTTTTTT.

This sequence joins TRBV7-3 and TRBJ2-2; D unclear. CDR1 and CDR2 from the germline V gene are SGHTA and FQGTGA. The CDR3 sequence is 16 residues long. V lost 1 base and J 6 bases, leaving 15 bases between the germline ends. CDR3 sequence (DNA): TGTGCCAGCAGCTTAAGTGGAGAGTTTGTCCCCGGGGAGCTGTTTTTT. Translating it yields CASSLSGEFVPGELFF.

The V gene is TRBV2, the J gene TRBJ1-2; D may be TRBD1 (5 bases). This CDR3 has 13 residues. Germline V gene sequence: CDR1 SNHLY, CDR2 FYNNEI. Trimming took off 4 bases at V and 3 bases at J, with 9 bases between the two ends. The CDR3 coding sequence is TGTGCCAGCAGTGGCGGCAGGGACTATGGCTACACCTTC. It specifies CASSGGRDYGYTF. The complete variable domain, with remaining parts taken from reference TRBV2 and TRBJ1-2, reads EPEVTQTPSHQVTQMGQEVILRCVPISNHLYFYWYRQILGQKVEFLVSFYNNEISEKSEIFDDQFSVERPDGSNFTLKIRSTKLEDSAMYFCASSGGRDYGYTFGSGTRLTVV.

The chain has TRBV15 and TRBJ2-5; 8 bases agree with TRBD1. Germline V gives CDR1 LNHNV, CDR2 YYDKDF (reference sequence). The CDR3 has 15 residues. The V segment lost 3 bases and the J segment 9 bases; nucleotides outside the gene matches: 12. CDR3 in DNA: TGTGCCACCAGCAGGGGGACAGGCCAGGTGTCGGCCCAGTACTTC. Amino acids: CATSRGTGQVSAQYF.

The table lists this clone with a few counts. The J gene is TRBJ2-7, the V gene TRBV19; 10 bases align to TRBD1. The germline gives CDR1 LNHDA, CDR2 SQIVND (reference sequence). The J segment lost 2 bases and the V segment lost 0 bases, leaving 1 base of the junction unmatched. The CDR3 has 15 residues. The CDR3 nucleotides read TGTGCCAGTAGTATAGATGGGACAGGGGCCTACGAGCAGTACGTC. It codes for CASSIDGTGAYEQYV.

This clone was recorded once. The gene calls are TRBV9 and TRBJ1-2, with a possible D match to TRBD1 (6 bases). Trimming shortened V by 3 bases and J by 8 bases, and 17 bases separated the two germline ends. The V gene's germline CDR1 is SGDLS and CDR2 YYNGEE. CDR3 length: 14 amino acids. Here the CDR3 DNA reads TGTGCCAGCAGCGCCACAGGGTTGGGCGACGGCTACACCTTC. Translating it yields CASSATGLGDGYTF.

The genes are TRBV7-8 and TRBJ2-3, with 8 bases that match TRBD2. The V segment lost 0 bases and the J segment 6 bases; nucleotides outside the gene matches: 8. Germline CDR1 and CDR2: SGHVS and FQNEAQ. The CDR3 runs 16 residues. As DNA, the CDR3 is TGTGCCAGCAGCTTAGCCCGGCGGGGGGCGGGGGATACGCAGTATTTT. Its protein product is CASSLARRGAGDTQYF. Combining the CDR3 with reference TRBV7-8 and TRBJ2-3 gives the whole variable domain GAGVSQSPRYKVAKRGQDVALRCDPISGHVSLFWYQQALGQGPEFLTYFQNEAQLDKSGLPSDRFFAERPEGSVSTLKIQRTQQEDSAVYLCASSLARRGAGDTQYFGPGTRLTVL.

The CDR3 is CASSTGGMNTEAFF. The CDR3 nucleotides are TGCGCCAGCTCGACAGGGGGCATGAACACTGAAGCTTTCTTT. The genes are TRBV23-1 and TRBJ1-1; 10 bases agree with TRBD1. TRBV23-1 carries the ORF label, with uncertain function. After removal of 8 bases from V and 0 bases from J, the junction contained 3 bases not matched to a gene. The CDR3 totals 14 residues.

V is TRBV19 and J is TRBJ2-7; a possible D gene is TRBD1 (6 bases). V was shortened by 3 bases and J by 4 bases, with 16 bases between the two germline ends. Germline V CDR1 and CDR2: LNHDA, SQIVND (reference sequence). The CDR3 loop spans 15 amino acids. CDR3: CASSIRGTTCYEQYV. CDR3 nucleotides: TGTGCCAGTAGTATTCGAGGGACAACCTGTTACGAGCAGTACGTC.

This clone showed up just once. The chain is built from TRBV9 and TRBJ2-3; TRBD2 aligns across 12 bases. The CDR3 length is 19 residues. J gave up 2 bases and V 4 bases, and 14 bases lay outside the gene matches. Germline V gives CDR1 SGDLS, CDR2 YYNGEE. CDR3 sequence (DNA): TGTGCCAGCAGCCTTAGTCTAGCGGGGGGGCCAACACACACAGATACGCAGTATTTT. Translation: CASSLSLAGGPTHTDTQYF.

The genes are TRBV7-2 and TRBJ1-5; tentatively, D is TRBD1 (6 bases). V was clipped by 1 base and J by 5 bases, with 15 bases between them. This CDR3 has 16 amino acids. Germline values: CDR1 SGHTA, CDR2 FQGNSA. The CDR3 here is CASSLGQAFGDQPQHF. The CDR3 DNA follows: TGTGCCAGCAGCTTAGGACAGGCCTTCGGGGATCAGCCCCAGCATTTT.

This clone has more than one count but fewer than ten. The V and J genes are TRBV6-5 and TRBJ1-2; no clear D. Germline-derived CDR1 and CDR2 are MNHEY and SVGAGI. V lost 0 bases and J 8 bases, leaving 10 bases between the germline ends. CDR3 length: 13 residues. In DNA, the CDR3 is TGTGCCAGCAGTTACTCGGAGGGAGCCGGCTACACCTTC. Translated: CASSYSEGAGYTF.

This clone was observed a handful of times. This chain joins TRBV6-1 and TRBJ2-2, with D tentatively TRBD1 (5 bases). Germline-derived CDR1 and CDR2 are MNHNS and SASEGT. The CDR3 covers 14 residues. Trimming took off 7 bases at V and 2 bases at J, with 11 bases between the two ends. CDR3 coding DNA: TGTGCCAGCATTAAGGGGTTCAACACCGGGGAGCTGTTTTTT. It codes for CASIKGFNTGELFF.

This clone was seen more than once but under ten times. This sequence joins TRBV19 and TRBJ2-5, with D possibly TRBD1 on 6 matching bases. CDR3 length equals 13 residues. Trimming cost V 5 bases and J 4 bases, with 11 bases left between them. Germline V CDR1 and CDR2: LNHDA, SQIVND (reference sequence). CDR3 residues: CASSLGAGETQYF. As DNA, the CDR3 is TGTGCCAGTAGTTTGGGGGCGGGAGAGACCCAGTACTTC.

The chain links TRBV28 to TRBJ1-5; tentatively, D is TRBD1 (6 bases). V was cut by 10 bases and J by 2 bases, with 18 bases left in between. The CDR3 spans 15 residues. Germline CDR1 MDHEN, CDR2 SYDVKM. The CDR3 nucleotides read TGTGCCATGAGCACGGGGGGCCTTGGCAATCAGCCCCAGCATTTT. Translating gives CAMSTGGLGNQPQHF.

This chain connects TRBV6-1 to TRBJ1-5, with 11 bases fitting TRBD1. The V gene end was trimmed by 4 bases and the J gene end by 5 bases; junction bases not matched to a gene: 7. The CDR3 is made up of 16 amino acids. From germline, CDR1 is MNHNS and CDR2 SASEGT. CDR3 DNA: TGTGCCAGCAGTGTAATGGACAGGGGGCAGGATCAGCCCCAGCATTTT. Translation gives CASSVMDRGQDQPQHF.

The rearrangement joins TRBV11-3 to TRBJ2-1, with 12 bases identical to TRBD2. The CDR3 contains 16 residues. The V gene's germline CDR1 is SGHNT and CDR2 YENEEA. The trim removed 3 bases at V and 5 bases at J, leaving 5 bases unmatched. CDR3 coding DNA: TGTGCCAGCAGCTTGGCGCTAGCGGGGGGGAACAATGAGCAGTTCTTC. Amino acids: CASSLALAGGNNEQFF. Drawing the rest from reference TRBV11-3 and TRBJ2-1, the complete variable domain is EAGVVQSPRYKIIEKKQPVAFWCNPISGHNTLYWYLQNLGQGPELLIRYENEEAVDDSQLPKDRFSAERLKGVDSTLKIQPAELGDSAVYLCASSLALAGGNNEQFFGPGTRLTVL.

CDR3 nucleotide sequence: TGTGCCAGCACCTTGACTAGTCTAAACACAGATACGCAGTATTTT. Its protein is CASTLTSLNTDTQYF. The V call is TRBV27, the J call TRBJ2-3; D perhaps matches TRBD2 (6 bases). Germline CDR1 MNHEY, CDR2 SMNVEV (reference sequence). The V and J ends lost 7 bases and 2 bases respectively, with 16 bases between them. The length of the CDR3 is 15 residues.

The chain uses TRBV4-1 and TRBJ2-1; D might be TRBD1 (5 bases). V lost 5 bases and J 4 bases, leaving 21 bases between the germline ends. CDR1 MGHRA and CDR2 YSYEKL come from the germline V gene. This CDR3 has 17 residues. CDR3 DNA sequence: TGCGCCAGCAGCGGATCAACCGGTGGGGCTCTTTACAATGAGCAGTTCTTC. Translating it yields CASSGSTGGALYNEQFF.

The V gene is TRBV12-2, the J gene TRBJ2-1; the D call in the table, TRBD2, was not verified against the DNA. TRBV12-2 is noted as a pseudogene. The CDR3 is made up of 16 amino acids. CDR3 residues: CASRLMSFSSYNEQFF. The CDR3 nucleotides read TGTGCAAGTCGCTTAATGAGCTTTTCCTCCTACAATGAGCAGTTCTTC.

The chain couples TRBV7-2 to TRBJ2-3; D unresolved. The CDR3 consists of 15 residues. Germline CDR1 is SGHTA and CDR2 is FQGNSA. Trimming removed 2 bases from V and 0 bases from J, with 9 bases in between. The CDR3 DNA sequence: TGTGCCAGCAGCTTAAGGCCGAGGAGCACAGATACGCAGTATTTT. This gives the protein CASSLRPRSTDTQYF.

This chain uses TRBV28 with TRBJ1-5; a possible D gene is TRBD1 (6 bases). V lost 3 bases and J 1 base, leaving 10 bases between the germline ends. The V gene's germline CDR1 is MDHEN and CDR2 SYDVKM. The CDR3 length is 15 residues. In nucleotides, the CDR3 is TGTGCCAGCAGTTTCGGGACATCCAGCAATCAGCCCCAGCATTTT. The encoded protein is CASSFGTSSNQPQHF.